This TCR beta chain was documented in a study of T cells of healthy individuals. Only a few counts were recorded for this clonotype. Between the trimmed V and J ends, which lost 5 bases and 1 base, there was a span of 8 bases. The CDR3 runs to 13 residues. Per germline, CDR1 SNHLY and CDR2 FYNNEI. Using its own MiXCR run on the 5' RACE reads, TCRdb lists one record per CDR3 protein. The sample holds 45,000 to 60,000 distinct CDR3 sequences, roughly 14% seen once. The chain has TRBV2 and TRBJ2-5; D remains unclear. This sequence was found in a human donor in good health. CDR3 bases: TGTGCCAGCAGTAGGCGCGTCCAAGAGACCCAGTACTTC. It translates to CASSRRVQETQYF.